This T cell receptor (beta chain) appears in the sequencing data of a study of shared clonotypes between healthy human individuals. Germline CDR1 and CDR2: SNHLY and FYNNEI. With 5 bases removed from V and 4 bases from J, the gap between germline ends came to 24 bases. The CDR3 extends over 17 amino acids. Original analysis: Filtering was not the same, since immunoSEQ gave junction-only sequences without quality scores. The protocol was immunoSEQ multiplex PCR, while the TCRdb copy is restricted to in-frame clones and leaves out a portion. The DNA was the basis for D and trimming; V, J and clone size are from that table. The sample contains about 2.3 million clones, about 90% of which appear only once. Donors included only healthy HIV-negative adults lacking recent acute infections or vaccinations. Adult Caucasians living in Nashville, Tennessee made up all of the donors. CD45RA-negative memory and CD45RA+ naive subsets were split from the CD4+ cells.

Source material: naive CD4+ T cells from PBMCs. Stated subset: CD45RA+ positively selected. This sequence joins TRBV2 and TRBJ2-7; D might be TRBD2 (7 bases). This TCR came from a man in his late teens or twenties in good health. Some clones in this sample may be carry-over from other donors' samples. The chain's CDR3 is CASSLRPRGLEGYEQYF. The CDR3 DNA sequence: TGTGCCAGCAGTTTGCGCCCGCGGGGGCTGGAAGGGTACGAGCAGTACTTC.